This T cell receptor (beta chain) is from a study of shared clonotypes between healthy human individuals. The table lists this clone with a count of one. Terminally differentiated effector memory CD45RA+ cells were excluded from the naive CD8 cells, which were CD45RO-negative and positively selected for CCR7. TCRdb's copy holds only in-frame clones and misses some; the assay was immunoSEQ multiplex PCR. The table has 600,000 or so clones, roughly 96% seen once. The sample was naive CD8+ T cells sorted from blood. The sequence was collected from a woman under 40 in good health.

CDR3 amino acids: CASSDYDLLKSYGYTF. DNA of the CDR3: TGTGCCAGCAGTGACTATGACCTCCTTAAAAGCTATGGCTACACCTTC. The chain recombines TRBV2 with TRBJ1-2, with unresolved D. This CDR3 spans 16 amino acids. From germline, CDR1 is SNHLY and CDR2 FYNNEI. With 3 bases removed from V and 4 bases from J, the gap between germline ends came to 18 bases.